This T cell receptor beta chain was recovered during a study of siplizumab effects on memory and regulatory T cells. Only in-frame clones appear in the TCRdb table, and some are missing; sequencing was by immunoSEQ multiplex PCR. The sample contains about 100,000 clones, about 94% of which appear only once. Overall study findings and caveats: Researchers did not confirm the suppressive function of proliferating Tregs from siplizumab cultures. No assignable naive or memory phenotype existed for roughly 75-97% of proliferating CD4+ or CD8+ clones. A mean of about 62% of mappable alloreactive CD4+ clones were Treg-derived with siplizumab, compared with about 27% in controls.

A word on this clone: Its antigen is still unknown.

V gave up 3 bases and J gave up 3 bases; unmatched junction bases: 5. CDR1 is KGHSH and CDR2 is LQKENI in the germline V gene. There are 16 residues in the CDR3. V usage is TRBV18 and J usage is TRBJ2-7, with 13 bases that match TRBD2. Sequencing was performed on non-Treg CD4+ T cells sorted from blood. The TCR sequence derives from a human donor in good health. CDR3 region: CASSPGLAGLSYEQYF. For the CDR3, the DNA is TGTGCCAGCTCACCGGGACTAGCGGGACTCAGCTACGAGCAGTACTTC. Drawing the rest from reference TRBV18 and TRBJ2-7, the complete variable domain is NAGVMQNPRHLVRRRGQEARLRCSPMKGHSHVYWYRQLPEEGLKFMVYLQKENIIDESGMPKERFSAEFPKEGPSILRIQQVVRGDSAAYFCASSPGLAGLSYEQYFGPGTRLTVT.